The entry below gives a single T cell receptor (beta chain) sequence along with its context. The clone's antigen remains unknown. Since the receptor is from a mouse, mouse gene names and germline sequences apply. Sequencing ends 4 residues short of the CDR3 end; the germline J gene provides the rest. The data belong to a study of CD8+ T cells in alopecia areata (dated by TCRdb to 2016 to 2019). At the level of the whole study: Skin from C3H/HeJ donors aged 6-12 months with spontaneous alopecia was grafted onto female C3H/HeJ recipients aged roughly 7-11 weeks. To study T cell clonal expansion in alopecia areata, the researchers applied high-throughput TCRbeta sequencing to both the C3H/HeJ mouse model and human patients. In humans, TCRbeta sequencing was performed on scalp tissue and on sorted CD4+ and CD8+ peripheral blood T cells from healthy controls and from patients with patchy or totalis/universalis alopecia areata. Clonality in the scalp was compared among normal scalp (n=4), patchy alopecia areata scalp (n=8), and alopecia totalis/universalis scalp (n=8). The RNA source kit depended on sample type: the PAXgene miRNA kit for fixed scalp, the miRNeasy kit for PBMCs, and the RNeasy kit for mouse skin. immunoSEQ multiplex PCR using 35 Vbeta forward primers and 13 Jbeta reverse primers was used to amplify TCRbeta CDR3 regions. The investigation overall reported the following: Higher clonality and more expanded CD8+ clones were observed in lesional scalp than in normal scalp, particularly in alopecia totalis/universalis, a finding suggestive of antigenic drive. Scalp TCR repertoire analysis is complicated because resident alphabeta T cells in normal human skin are also sequenced, whereas mouse skin is dominated by gammadelta T cells. TCR sequences shared between patients were less clear than in mice, possibly partly because of HLA diversity in the patient population.

The germline V gene (reference sequence) provides CDR1 NSQYPW and CDR2 LRSPGD. Its CDR3 holds 16 amino acids, cysteine through phenylalanine. Part of the CDR3 DNA is given, 36 bases translated from base 1. Preparation of the library involved the immunoSEQ multiplex PCR assay. To provide template for TCR sequencing, every sample had RNA extracted and reverse transcribed into cDNA. SuperScript III was used to make first-strand cDNA, primed with a 2:1 mix of oligo-dT and random hexamers. A synthetic immune receptor repertoire was used to gauge amplification bias, and whatever bias remained was removed computationally. Libraries were sequenced on Illumina HiSeq using 60 bp reads that covered the CDR3 and were read from J toward V. In the source study's methods: Raw reads were preprocessed to remove errors, and CDR3 was defined according to IMGT conventions as the region from the conserved cysteine to phenylalanine. Clonality was computed by normalizing Shannon entropy by log2 of the number of productive unique TCRs and subtracting the result from 1. Whether scalp clones were CD4 or CD8 was inferred by matching scalp TCRbeta sequences against CD4 and CD8 repertoires sorted from blood. The table was pulled from immuneACCESS by TCRdb, which kept in-frame rearrangements only. Such tables lose some clones; where checked, under half of the loss comes from unresolved V genes, and the rest has no known cause. V and J calls and clone size follow that table, whereas D and trimming were derived from the DNA. The sample records under 350,000 clones, none occurring a single time. 1.2% of the sample rests with the top ten.

Cells from mouse cutaneous lymph nodes were pooled, stained for CD4, CD8alpha, NKG2D, NKG2ACE and other markers, and then sorted on a BD Influx. The sample taken for sequencing was CD4+ T cells sorted from a lymph node. This chain is built from TRBV1 and TRBJ1-1; TRBD1 lines up with 9 middle nucleotides. The receptor was derived from a C3H/HeJ mouse with alopecia areata. This strain of mice has MHC haplotype H2-k. CDR3 DNA (partial): TGCACCTGCAGTGCATCCCCCGGGACAGGGATGGGA. It encodes CTCSASPGTGMG. The full CDR3 reads CTCSASPGTGMGEVFF.